This T cell receptor (beta chain) was captured by sequencing in a study of cytomegalovirus exposure and HLA in healthy donors. Trimming cost V 7 bases and J 0 bases; bases outside gene matches: 17. Germline CDR1 LNHDA, CDR2 SQIVND (reference sequence). The CDR3 has 19 amino acids. Use of 60 Vbeta and 13 Jbeta primers characterized the PCR. The table came from immunoSEQ multiplex PCR; TCRdb's copy has only in-frame clones and leaves some out. The data hold roughly 200,000 clones, with just over 75% observed a single time. The receptor was isolated from a woman aged 55-75 years in good health and CMV-seropositive. The specimen sequenced was PBMCs. The chain combines TRBV19 with TRBJ1-3; 8 bases are shared with TRBD1. In DNA form, the CDR3 reads TGTGCCAGTACCCAAGGCGGGGGACAGGCTCTTTCCTCTGGAAACACCATATATTTT. It translates to CASTQGGGQALSSGNTIYF.